These 25 T cell receptor beta chains originate from one sample sequenced in a study of tissue T cells after allogeneic stem cell transplantation (dated by TCRdb to 2021 to 2024). Sample time point, as interpreted from the label and publication: mouse harvest day 7 after allogeneic transplant. Mouse grafts consisting of 10^7 T-cell-depleted bone marrow cells combined with 10^6 splenic CD5+ T cells were administered by tail vein injection. Library creation used the immunoSEQ multiplex PCR assay. In TCRdb, the immuneACCESS table is reduced to in-frame sequences with V and J assigned. These tables do not hold every clone; where another copy was compared, an unresolved V gene accounts for under half, and the others remain unexplained. Recorded for this sample are roughly 1,200 clones; roughly 54% of them occurred a single time. The leading ten clones occupy less than 15% of the sample. Sequencing input: liver tissue. These receptors all come from a female BALB/c mouse given C57BL/6 T cells with graft-versus-host disease after an allogeneic hematopoietic cell transplant.

As regards this clone: Gene names refer to mouse genes. Read sequence stops 1 residue before the CDR3 end, and the germline J gene provides the missing end. The V gene is TRBV16, the J gene TRBJ1-2; no firm D call. Germline CDR1 reads SGHSA; CDR2 reads FRNQAP. With 2 bases removed from V and 4 bases from J, the gap between germline ends came to 8 bases. The CDR3 has 13 amino acids. The CDR3 bases that were read are TGTGCAAGCAGCTTACAGCGGGGCTCCGACTACACC. Its translation: CASSLQRGSDYT. The full CDR3 reads CASSLQRGSDYTF.

Comment on this clone: Gene names are the mouse ones. With the read ending 1 residue before the CDR3 end, the germline J gene is used to fill in that end. V is TRBV26 and J is TRBJ1-2; the D gene is possibly TRBD1 (5 bases). The V end lost 1 base, the J end lost 1 base, and 7 bases lay between the germline ends. In germline, CDR1 is KGHPV, CDR2 FQNQEV (reference sequence). This CDR3 spans 14 amino acids. CDR3 loop: CASSLLGQNSDYTF. The CDR3 bases that were read are TGTGCCAGCAGTCTGTTAGGACAAAACTCCGACTACACC.

As for this clone: Gene names and germline refer to mouse. The read falls 1 residue short of the CDR3 end, and the missing part is taken from the germline J gene. The J gene is TRBJ1-2, the V gene TRBV26, with D tentatively TRBD1 (6 bases). V gave up 4 bases and J gave up 0 bases, with 9 bases separating them. The CDR3 runs 14 residues. Germline V lookup: CDR1 KGHPV, CDR2 FQNQEV (reference sequence). The sequenced part of the CDR3 DNA is TGTGCCAGCAGTCCCGGACAGACAAACTCCGACTACACC. The encoded protein is CASSPGQTNSDYT. The full CDR3 protein is CASSPGQTNSDYTF.

In the case of this clone: Genes and germline are mouse. The read terminates 1 residue before the CDR3 end, so the remaining end is supplied by the germline J gene. V is TRBV26 and J is TRBJ2-7; D possibly corresponds to TRBD1 (6 bases). With 4 bases removed from V and 4 bases from J, the gap between germline ends came to 11 bases. This CDR3 has 13 residues. Germline CDR1 is KGHPV and CDR2 is FQNQEV (reference sequence). Partial CDR3 DNA: TGTGCCAGCAGTCCCGGGACAAAATATGAACAGTAC. It is translated as CASSPGTKYEQY. The CDR3 in full is CASSPGTKYEQYF.

For this clone: Mouse gene names and germline throughout. The sequenced part of the CDR3 DNA is TGTGCCAGCAGCCCGCAAGACACCCAGTAC. It codes for CASSPQDTQY. The CDR3 as a whole reads CASSPQDTQYF. The chain combines TRBV26 with TRBJ2-5, with no clear D. The read stops 1 residue short of the end of the CDR3; the missing end is completed from the germline J gene. The V gene's germline CDR1 is KGHPV and CDR2 FQNQEV (reference sequence). CDR3 size: 11 residues. V lost 6 bases and J 3 bases, leaving 4 bases between the germline ends.

Comment on this clone: All gene names here are mouse names. The read is 1 residue too short to cover the CDR3 end, so that end is filled in from the germline J gene. The chain is built from TRBV1 and TRBJ2-1; tentatively, D is TRBD1 (6 bases). Germline V lookup: CDR1 NSQYPW, CDR2 LRSPGD (reference sequence). The V end was cut by 3 bases, the J end by 3 bases, with 9 bases between. CDR3 length: 14 amino acids. CDR3 in amino acids: CTCSAGTIYAEQFF. CDR3 bases read: TGCACCTGCAGTGCCGGGACAATCTATGCTGAGCAGTTC.

Regarding this clone: Genes here carry mouse names. The CDR3 extends 1 residue past the end of the read, so its final part is completed from the germline J gene. The V and J genes are TRBV3 and TRBJ1-4; D not certain. CDR1 and CDR2 from the germline V gene are SNHLY and FYNGKV (reference sequence). The CDR3 is made up of 12 amino acids. The V and J ends lost 8 bases and 3 bases respectively, with 7 bases between them. The CDR3 DNA, read in part, is TGTGCCAGCGCGGGTACCAACGAAAGATTATTT. Its protein product is CASAGTNERLF. The full CDR3 is CASAGTNERLFF.

On this clone: Each gene name is a mouse one. Sequencing ends 1 residue short of the CDR3 end; the germline J gene provides the rest. The chain employs TRBV19 and TRBJ1-2; weak D call: TRBD1 (5 bases). This CDR3 has 13 residues. CDR1 FNHDT and CDR2 SITEND come from the germline V gene (reference sequence). CDR3 DNA (partial): TGTGGGAGACCGGGGGGGGCAAACTCCGACTACACC. It specifies CGRPGGANSDYT. The full CDR3 reads CGRPGGANSDYTF. Complete variable domain (other parts from reference TRBV19 and TRBJ1-2): GGIITQTPKFLIGQEGQKLTLKCQQNFNHDTMYWYRQDSGKGLRLIYYSITENDLQKGDLSEGYDASREKKSSFSLTVTSAQKNEMAVFLCGRPGGANSDYTFGSGTRLLVI.

This clone has a single count. The genes and germline here are from mouse. Sequencing ends 1 residue short of the CDR3 end; the germline J gene provides the rest. The rearrangement uses TRBV23 and TRBJ2-5; whether TRBD1, the table's D call, matches the DNA was not checked. Germline CDR1 KGHTA, CDR2 FQNQQP. CDR3 length equals 14 residues. The sequenced part of the CDR3 DNA is TGCTCCAGCAGTCCCCCGGGACAACAAGACACCCAGTAC. Its translation is CSSSPPGQQDTQY. The complete CDR3 sequence is CSSSPPGQQDTQYF.

In regard to this clone: Gene names denote mouse genes. The CDR3 goes on 1 residue after the read ends, and that part is filled in from the germline J gene. This chain joins TRBV23 and TRBJ1-1. This CDR3 is 13 amino acids long. Germline V lookup: CDR1 KGHTA, CDR2 FQNQQP. The CDR3 bases that were read are TGCTCCAGCAGTCAGGGGACAAACACAGAAGTCTTC. It yields the protein CSSSQGTNTEVF. The entire CDR3 sequence reads CSSSQGTNTEVFF.

As concerns this clone: Genes and germline are mouse. The read ends 1 residue early relative to the CDR3; the germline J gene fills the gap. The rearrangement uses TRBV5 and TRBJ2-5; TRBD2 aligns across 8 bases. Germline V gene data show CDR1 as LGHNA and CDR2 as YNLKQL (reference sequence). The CDR3 is 16 residues long. The V segment lost 2 bases and the J segment 0 bases; nucleotides outside the gene matches: 4. CDR3 loop: CASSQLGGLNQDTQYF. The sequenced CDR3 bases are TGTGCCAGCAGCCAACTGGGGGGACTTAACCAAGACACCCAGTAC.

Notes on this clone: Gene labels here are mouse ones. The sequence runs out 1 residue before the end of the CDR3; the remainder is reconstructed from the germline J gene. The gene calls are TRBV12-2 and TRBJ1-5, with D perhaps TRBD1 (6 bases). Germline-derived CDR1 and CDR2 are SGHLS and HYDKME. There are 13 residues in the CDR3. Trimming removed 0 bases at V and 7 bases at J, with 9 bases between. The CDR3 bases that were read are TGTGCCAGCTCTCTCGGGGGGGCGCAGGCTCCGCTT. This translates into CASSLGGAQAPL. The full-length CDR3 reads as CASSLGGAQAPLF.

This clone was seen only a few times. Genes and germline come from the mouse. The read comes to an end 1 residue before the CDR3 does, leaving the germline J gene to fill in the end. V is TRBV26 and J is TRBJ2-7; perhaps TRBD2 as D (7 bases). The CDR3 has 13 amino acids. Trimming removed 3 bases at V and 4 bases at J, with 10 bases between. CDR1 KGHPV and CDR2 FQNQEV come from the germline V gene (reference sequence). The CDR3 sequence: CASSLGGEYEQYF. Incomplete CDR3 DNA: TGTGCCAGCAGTCTAGGGGGGGAATATGAACAGTAC.

This clone was seen more than once but under ten times. Genes and germline are mouse. The read terminates 1 residue ahead of where the CDR3 ends, so the germline J gene completes it. The rearrangement links TRBV15 to TRBJ2-3, with D perhaps matching TRBD1 or TRBD2 (5 bases each). Germline V lookup: CDR1 SGHND, CDR2 FRSKSL. The CDR3 sequence is 14 residues long. V was shortened by 3 bases and J by 0 bases, with 7 bases between the two germline ends. The CDR3 loop reads CASSLGLSAETLYF. The sequenced CDR3 bases are TGTGCCAGCAGTTTGGGGCTTAGTGCAGAAACGCTGTAT.

By share, this clone counts as large. These gene names are mouse names. The CDR3 end lies 1 residue beyond the end of the read and is filled in from the germline J gene. The V gene is TRBV19, the J gene TRBJ2-7; 11 bases agree with TRBD1. Germline CDR1 is FNHDT and CDR2 is SITEND (reference sequence). With 4 bases clipped from V and 4 bases from J, the junction kept 4 bases outside the gene matches. The CDR3 consists of 14 residues. The sequenced part of the CDR3 DNA is TGTGCCAGCAGTCCCGGGACAGGGGGATATGAACAGTAC. This gives the protein CASSPGTGGYEQY. The entire CDR3 reads CASSPGTGGYEQYF.

Turning to this clone: Mouse gene names and germline throughout. The CDR3 end lies 1 residue beyond the end of the read and is filled in from the germline J gene. V and J are TRBV16 and TRBJ2-3; D possibly corresponds to TRBD1 (5 bases). Germline V gene sequence: CDR1 SGHSA, CDR2 FRNQAP. This CDR3 region has 15 residues. Trimming left V 2 bases short and J 0 bases short, with 9 bases between. This chain's CDR3 is CASSLQGTSAETLYF. CDR3 DNA, as far as it was read: TGTGCAAGCAGCTTACAGGGTACTAGTGCAGAAACGCTGTAT.

This clone was recorded a few times. Genes and germline are mouse. The read terminates 1 residue ahead of where the CDR3 ends, so the germline J gene completes it. The genes are TRBV13-3 and TRBJ1-1, with D tentatively TRBD1 (6 bases). The CDR3 contains 14 residues. Germline V gene sequence: CDR1 NNHDY, CDR2 SYVADS. V gave up 2 bases and J gave up 1 base, with 9 bases separating them. Incomplete CDR3 DNA: TGTGCCAGCAGTGACCCAGGGGTAAACACAGAAGTCTTC. This translates into CASSDPGVNTEVF. The whole CDR3 reads CASSDPGVNTEVFF.

By proportion, this clone is large. Gene names are the mouse ones. The read gets to within 1 residue of the CDR3 end, and the germline J gene fills in the rest. This chain joins TRBV12-1 and TRBJ2-5; D not certain. This CDR3 region has 13 residues. Germline assignment: CDR1 SGHSN and CDR2 HYEKVE. V lost 0 bases and J lost 3, with 6 bases in between. The CDR3: CASSLVGQDTQYF. The sequenced part of the CDR3 DNA is TGTGCCAGCTCTCTCGTTGGGCAAGACACCCAGTAC.

This clone appeared a few times. The germline and genes are mouse ones. The CDR3 end lies 1 residue beyond the end of the read and is filled in from the germline J gene. This chain connects TRBV1 to TRBJ2-4; a possible D gene is TRBD1 (7 bases). CDR1 NSQYPW and CDR2 LRSPGD come from the germline V gene (reference sequence). V was trimmed by 0 bases and J by 6 bases, leaving 13 bases between them. The CDR3 has 15 amino acids. Partial CDR3 DNA: TGCACCTGCAGTGCAGATGAGGGGGCGCGGAACACCTTGTAC. This encodes CTCSADEGARNTLY. Given in full, the CDR3 is CTCSADEGARNTLYF.

This clone has only a few counts. Mouse gene names apply. The read ends 1 residue before the CDR3 terminus; that terminus is restored from the germline J gene. J is TRBJ2-5 and V is TRBV13-2, with D perhaps TRBD1 (5 bases). V was trimmed by 2 bases and J by 4 bases, leaving 8 bases between them. The CDR3 consists of 13 residues. Germline values: CDR1 NNHNN, CDR2 SYGAGS (reference sequence). Incomplete CDR3 DNA: TGTGCCAGCGGTGAGCGACAGAAAGACACCCAGTAC. Amino acid sequence: CASGERQKDTQY. The full CDR3 protein is CASGERQKDTQYF.

Remarks on this clone: Gene names and germline match the mouse. The read terminates 1 residue before the CDR3 end, so the remaining end is supplied by the germline J gene. The rearrangement links TRBV26 to TRBJ2-4; a weak D match, TRBD1 (6 bases). The CDR3 runs 14 residues. V lost 2 bases to trimming and J lost 3 bases, with 9 bases between them. Germline loops: CDR1 KGHPV, CDR2 FQNQEV (reference sequence). The CDR3 reads CASSLNRDQNTLYF. The covered CDR3 bases are TGTGCCAGCAGTCTGAACAGGGACCAAAACACCTTGTAC.

On this clone itself: Germline and genes here are mouse. Sequencing ends 1 residue short of the CDR3 end; the germline J gene provides the rest. This chain connects TRBV16 to TRBJ1-6; no definite D call. TRBJ1-6 is annotated as an ORF whose role is uncertain. This CDR3 is 13 amino acids long. V dropped 4 bases and J dropped 5 bases, with 6 bases sitting between them. Germline CDR1 SGHSA, CDR2 FRNQAP. The CDR3 protein is CASSWTDNSPLYF. CDR3 bases read: TGTGCAAGCAGCTGGACGGATAATTCGCCCCTCTAC.

A remark on this clone: Gene names and germline refer to mouse. The read ends 1 residue before the CDR3 terminus; that terminus is restored from the germline J gene. The chain employs TRBV19 and TRBJ1-3; 10 bases fit TRBD1. Germline values: CDR1 FNHDT, CDR2 SITEND (reference sequence). The CDR3 consists of 15 residues. The trim removed 5 bases at V and 2 bases at J, leaving 4 bases unmatched. CDR3 region: CASSPGTGAGNTLYF. The CDR3 DNA, read in part, is TGTGCCAGCAGCCCTGGGACAGGGGCTGGAAATACGCTCTAT.

This clone showed up just a few times. The gene names given are mouse names. The CDR3 end lies 1 residue beyond the end of the read and is filled in from the germline J gene. The V call is TRBV5, the J call TRBJ2-1, with 10 bases identical to TRBD2. Germline-derived CDR1 and CDR2 are LGHNA and YNLKQL (reference sequence). The CDR3 is 17 amino acids. V was pared by 1 base and J by 0 bases, with 3 bases of the junction left unmatched. CDR3 bases read: TGTGCCAGCAGCCAAGGCGGACTGGGGGTTAACTATGCTGAGCAGTTC. Its protein is CASSQGGLGVNYAEQF. From start to end, the CDR3 is CASSQGGLGVNYAEQFF.

This clone was recorded a few times. Germline and genes: mouse. The read stops 1 residue short of the end of the CDR3; the missing end is completed from the germline J gene. The V gene is TRBV17, the J gene TRBJ1-5; 7 bases match TRBD1. Trimming at V came to 5 bases and at J to 6 bases, leaving 1 base not matched to a gene. The CDR3 is 12 residues long. Germline loops: CDR1 MNHDT, CDR2 YYDKIL. The CDR3 protein is CASSYRGQAPLF. CDR3 bases read: TGTGCTAGCAGTTACAGGGGCCAGGCTCCGCTT.